Following are 8 T cell receptor beta chains from one sample sequenced in a study of cytomegalovirus exposure and HLA in healthy donors. This PCR relied on a set of 60 Vbeta primers and 13 Jbeta primers. Using immunoSEQ multiplex PCR, the repertoire was profiled, and TCRdb retains in-frame clones only, with some absent. Here the sample spans 250,000 to 350,000 clones, 80% being singletons. Sequencing was performed on PBMCs. These receptors all stem from a girl between 2 and 10 years old in good health and CMV-seronegative.

This clone was seen a handful of times. The rearrangement uses TRBV18 and TRBJ1-1; D uncertain. CDR3 size: 15 residues. CDR1 and CDR2 (germline): KGHSH, LQKENI. The ends were cut back, 0 bases at V and 2 bases at J, with 10 bases in the middle. CDR3 region: CASSPPAGPNTEAFF. CDR3 sequence (DNA): TGTGCCAGCTCACCACCGGCGGGCCCAAACACTGAAGCTTTCTTT.

V is TRBV18 and J is TRBJ2-1; D is perhaps TRBD1 (6 bases). Germline assignment: CDR1 KGHSH and CDR2 LQKENI. V dropped 3 bases and J dropped 2 bases, with 14 bases sitting between them. The CDR3 is 16 amino acids. The CDR3 nucleotides are TGTGCCAGCTCACCGAGGAGGCAGGGGACCTACAATGAGCAGTTCTTC. It is translated as CASSPRRQGTYNEQFF.

This clone is a singleton in its sample. The chain uses TRBV4-1 and TRBJ2-1; no clear D. V was cut by 0 bases and J by 0 bases, with 15 bases left in between. Germline V gene data show CDR1 as MGHRA and CDR2 as YSYEKL. This CDR3 has 18 amino acids. The chain's CDR3 is CASSQDPRPRSSYNEQFF. CDR3 DNA sequence: TGCGCCAGCAGCCAAGATCCCCGTCCTAGGAGCTCCTACAATGAGCAGTTCTTC.

V usage is TRBV12-5 and J usage is TRBJ2-1, with 11 bases that match TRBD2. This CDR3 is 15 amino acids long. Germline V gives CDR1 LGHNT, CDR2 FRNRAP. Trimming removed 0 bases from V and 9 bases from J; junction bases left unmatched: 4. The chain's CDR3 is CASGLVLAGGSEQFF. The CDR3, as DNA: TGTGCTAGTGGTTTGGTTTTAGCGGGAGGGAGTGAGCAGTTCTTC.

This clone appeared a few times. The V call is TRBV19, the J call TRBJ1-1; 8 nucleotides match TRBD1. Losses at the gene ends were 5 bases for V and 2 bases for J; bases not matched to a gene: 13. CDR1 is LNHDA and CDR2 is SQIVND in the germline V gene (reference sequence). The CDR3 sequence is 17 residues long. The CDR3 DNA is TGTGCCAGTAGTGCACCCTGGACAGGGAAGGAAAACACTGAAGCTTTCTTT. It is translated as CASSAPWTGKENTEAFF. Full variable domain (remainder filled in from reference TRBV19 and TRBJ1-1): DGGITQSPKYLFRKEGQNVTLSCEQNLNHDAMYWYRQDPGQGLRLIYYSQIVNDFQKGDIAEGYSVSREKKESFPLTVTSAQKNPTAFYLCASSAPWTGKENTEAFFGQGTRLTVV.

The gene calls are TRBV7-4 and TRBJ2-6, with D maybe TRBD1 (6 bases). V shed 4 bases and J shed 4 bases, with 23 bases lying between them. The CDR3 contains 19 residues. Germline values: CDR1 SGHVT, CDR2 SQSDAQ. Here the CDR3 reads CASSSITGSPFPGANVLTF. Written as DNA, the CDR3 is TGTGCCAGCAGCTCGATAACAGGGTCCCCCTTCCCCGGGGCCAACGTCCTGACTTTC.

J is TRBJ1-2 and V is TRBV5-6; 7 nucleotides match TRBD1. This CDR3 has 16 residues. Germline lookup yields CDR1 SGHDT and CDR2 YYEEEE. Trimming at V came to 3 bases and at J to 3 bases, leaving 11 bases not matched to a gene. DNA of the CDR3: TGTGCCAGCAGCTGGCTGACAGGGCGGATGGACTATGGCTACACCTTC. Translated: CASSWLTGRMDYGYTF. Full variable domain (outside the CDR3, taken from reference TRBV5-6 and TRBJ1-2): DAGVTQSPTHLIKTRGQQVTLRCSPKSGHDTVSWYQQALGQGPQFIFQYYEEEERQRGNFPDRFSGHQFPNYSSELNVNALLLGDSALYLCASSWLTGRMDYGYTFGSGTRLTVV.

The rearrangement links TRBV30 to TRBJ2-1; D gene uncertain. CDR1 GTSNPN and CDR2 SVGIG come from the germline V gene (reference sequence). Trimming removed 0 bases at V and 3 bases at J, with 9 bases between. The CDR3 is 14 residues long. The CDR3 DNA reads as TGTGCCTGGAGTGTACAGAGCAGCTACAATGAGCAGTTCTTC. The encoded protein is CAWSVQSSYNEQFF. Together with reference TRBV30 and TRBJ2-1, the CDR3 gives the full variable domain: SQTIHQWPATLVQPVGSPLSLECTVEGTSNPNLYWYRQAAGRGLQLLFYSVGIGQISSEVPQNLSASRPQDRQFILSSKKLLLSDSGFYLCAWSVQSSYNEQFFGPGTRLTVL.